This TCR beta chain was captured by sequencing in a study of CXCR3-negative and CXCR3-positive naive CD8 T cells. Study-wide results and limits: Researchers report that CXCR3-positive naive cells carry more hydrophobic TRB CDR3s than CXCR3-negative naive cells. Across naive subsets, surface CD5 expression was comparable, and TCR strength was inferred from properties of the TRB CDR3. The majority of assays used fresh PBMCs, and CXCR3 expression partially decreased after cryopreservation.

Concerning this clonotype itself: Its antigen is currently unknown.

The CDR3 spans 18 residues. Germline values: CDR1 KGHDR, CDR2 SFDVKD. Each TRB cDNA library was prepared by 5' RACE (with UMI labels). TCRdb reprocessed the 5' RACE reads, with one entry per CDR3 protein and no DNA. This sample's table has 100,000 to 150,000 distinct CDR3 sequences. The TCR comes from a human donor in good health. Some clones in this sample may be carry-over from other donors' samples. The chain uses TRBV24-1 and TRBJ2-1; TCRdb's assignment of TRBD2 cannot be checked, as there is no DNA. The specimen sequenced was naive CXCR3+ CD8+ T cells from blood. The subset: CD45RO-CCR7+CD27+CD95- naive CD8+ T cells expressing CXCR3 (TNR3+). This CDR3 is CATSEQSGLAGVYNEQFF.